One sample yielded the 4 T cell receptor beta chains listed below, sequenced in a study of blood T cell repertoires in COVID-19. Here immunoSEQ multiplex PCR was the method, and the copy in TCRdb shows in-frame clones only, minus some. The profile shows 310,000 or so clones, 86% of them singletons. Sequencing was performed on PBMCs or T cells enriched from blood (not recorded which). These receptors were obtained from a woman aged 18-29 years who had recovered from COVID-19.

This rearrangement joins TRBV5-8 to TRBJ1-6; 7 nucleotides align to TRBD1. The CDR3 consists of 16 residues. The V and J ends lost 2 bases and 13 bases, in that order; junction bases with no gene match: 15. Germline lookup yields CDR1 SGHTS and CDR2 YDEGEE. The DNA for the CDR3 is TGTGCCAGCAGCTTTGGGGACGACAGGGAGACCATTCCCCTCCACTTT. Its translation is CASSFGDDRETIPLHF.

The genes are TRBV12-3 or TRBV12-4 and TRBJ1-1; no firm D call. V lost 3 bases and J 0 bases, leaving 5 bases between the germline ends. This CDR3 region has 13 residues. Written as DNA, the CDR3 is TGTGCCAGCAGTTTTGGGCTGAACACTGAAGCTTTCTTT. Encoded protein: CASSFGLNTEAFF.

The V call is TRBV19, the J call TRBJ2-5; 7 bases line up with TRBD2. Germline V gene lookup returns CDR1 LNHDA and CDR2 SQIVND (reference sequence). V trimming: 1 base; J trimming: 2 bases; junction bases outside the gene matches: 7. This CDR3 spans 16 amino acids. CDR3 coding DNA: TGTGCCAGTAGTATAGCCCGACTAGCAGGGCAAGAGACCCAGTACTTC. The encoded protein is CASSIARLAGQETQYF.

The rearrangement uses TRBV28 and TRBJ1-1, with D possibly being TRBD1 (5 bases). With 5 bases removed from V and 2 bases from J, the gap between germline ends came to 18 bases. The CDR3 covers 16 residues. Germline loops: CDR1 MDHEN, CDR2 SYDVKM. The CDR3 region has the DNA TGTGCCAGCAGTCCCCCTCCCGGGACTGGAAACACTGAAGCTTTCTTT. Its protein is CASSPPPGTGNTEAFF.